Below, 14 T cell receptor beta chains from the same sample are listed, as sequenced in a study of T-cell memory formation after mild COVID-19. TCRdb reanalysed the 5' RACE reads using MiXCR and keeps one entry per CDR3 protein. The sample lists fewer than 110,000 distinct CDR3 sequences, under 15% seen once, with roughly 40% in the top ten. The sample taken for sequencing was PBMCs or a T cell subset sorted from them (not recorded which). These receptors were taken from a man between 18 and 35 years old who had mild COVID-19 (a few samples of this study predate the infection). Cell type and time point are not known.

The J gene is TRBJ1-2, the V gene TRBV28; possible D gene TRBD1, 5 bases. V was pared by 6 bases and J by 2 bases, with 16 bases between. Per the germline V gene, CDR1 is MDHEN and CDR2 is SYDVKM. CDR3 size: 15 residues. CDR3 region: CASSPPYRQNYGYTF. The CDR3 bases are TGTGCCAGCAGCCCCCCTTACAGGCAGAACTATGGCTACACCTTC.

The J gene is TRBJ2-5, the V gene TRBV6-5; a possible D gene is TRBD1 (6 bases). V was cut by 6 bases and J by 1 base, with 9 bases left in between. CDR3 length: 13 amino acids. CDR1 and CDR2 (germline): MNHEY, SVGAGI. CDR3 DNA: TGTGCCAGCAGCGGACAGTTCCAAGAGACCCAGTACTTC. This sequence encodes CASSGQFQETQYF.

This clonotype was recorded a few times. The rearrangement joins TRBV30 to TRBJ2-5; D might be TRBD1 (6 bases). This CDR3 has 14 residues. Germline V gives CDR1 GTSNPN, CDR2 SVGIG (reference sequence). Trimming removed 1 base at V and 2 bases at J, with 11 bases between. CDR3 sequence: CAWSGTAIQETQYF. CDR3 DNA: TGTGCCTGGAGTGGGACAGCGATACAAGAGACCCAGTACTTC.

This clonotype was picked up many times. The rearrangement links TRBV12-3 or TRBV12-4 to TRBJ2-7; D is possibly TRBD1 (6 bases). This CDR3 spans 13 amino acids. V shed 6 bases and J shed 4 bases, with 13 bases lying between them. The CDR3: CASRSRGFYEQYF. Here the CDR3 DNA reads TGTGCCAGCAGAAGTAGGGGGTTTTACGAGCAGTACTTC.

A few counts support this clonotype. V gene TRBV29-1 combines with J gene TRBJ2-3; D remains ambiguous. The length of the CDR3 is 11 residues. Trimming removed 6 bases at V and 4 bases at J, with 8 bases between. CDR1 is SQVTM, CDR2 ANQGSEA, per germline. The CDR3 is CSVRFPDTQYF. CDR3 coding DNA: TGCAGCGTCCGCTTCCCAGATACGCAGTATTTT.

In its sample, this clonotype was seen a few times. The CDR3 DNA sequence: TGTGCCAGCAGTCAACTGACAGATACGCAGTATTTT. Encoded protein: CASSQLTDTQYF. V is TRBV6-1 and J is TRBJ2-3; D is unclear. V was pared by 5 bases and J by 3 bases, with 6 bases between. CDR3 length: 12 residues. From germline, CDR1 is MNHNS and CDR2 SASEGT.

This clonotype appeared a few times. The chain couples TRBV7-3 to TRBJ2-5, with D hard to call. V lost 4 bases and J 5 bases, leaving 11 bases between the germline ends. The germline V gene encodes CDR1 SGHTA and CDR2 FQGTGA. This CDR3 is built from 13 residues. CDR3 in DNA: TGTGCCAGCAGCTCTGAGGTGGAGGAGACCCAGTACTTC. Translating it yields CASSSEVEETQYF.

This clonotype has just a few counts. V and J are TRBV7-9 and TRBJ2-3, with D unclear. The germline gives CDR1 SEHNR, CDR2 FQNEAQ (reference sequence). V dropped 2 bases and J dropped 7 bases, with 7 bases sitting between them. The CDR3 is made up of 12 amino acids. The CDR3 loop is CASSLSENTQYF. The CDR3 DNA reads as TGTGCCAGCAGCTTATCTGAGAATACGCAGTATTTT.

This clonotype was detected only a few times. This rearrangement joins TRBV12-3 or TRBV12-4 to TRBJ2-1; D gene unclear. CDR3 length equals 14 residues. The V gene lost 3 bases and the J gene lost 6 bases, with 12 bases spanning the gap. CDR3 loop: CASSFSPGSNEQFF. In nucleotides, the CDR3 is TGTGCCAGCAGTTTTAGTCCGGGCAGCAATGAGCAGTTCTTC.

This clonotype was seen a handful of times. The J gene is TRBJ2-3, the V gene TRBV11-2, with 8 positions matching TRBD1. The germline gives CDR1 SGHAT, CDR2 FQNNGV. The CDR3 is 15 amino acids. The V gene end was trimmed by 7 bases and the J gene end by 5 bases; junction bases not matched to a gene: 11. This CDR3 is CASIKRGRGQDTQYF. The DNA of the CDR3 is TGTGCCAGCATCAAACGGGGCAGGGGGCAAGATACGCAGTATTTT.

V usage is TRBV10-3 and J usage is TRBJ2-1; D remains unclear. The CDR3 spans 15 residues. V was clipped by 4 bases and J by 0 bases, with 10 bases between them. Germline V gene data show CDR1 as ENHRY and CDR2 as SYGVKD. The CDR3 coding sequence is TGTGCCATCAGTGGGACCGATAGCTCCTACAATGAGCAGTTCTTC. It translates to CAISGTDSSYNEQFF.

This clonotype was detected only a few times. The V call is TRBV20-1, the J call TRBJ2-5; a possible D gene is TRBD2 (6 bases). Trimming pared 3 bases from V and 1 base from J, leaving 9 bases between. CDR1 is DFQATT and CDR2 is SNEGSKA in the germline V gene (reference sequence). This CDR3 has 13 amino acids. As DNA, the CDR3 is TGCAGTGCTAGTTCGGAGGGCCAAGAGACCCAGTACTTC. It translates to CSASSEGQETQYF.

This clonotype was counted a few times. This chain links TRBV4-1 with TRBJ2-7, with 9 nucleotides matching TRBD1. The CDR3 runs 16 residues. Germline loops: CDR1 MGHRA, CDR2 YSYEKL. Unmatched junction bases numbered 5, after V lost 0 bases and J lost 2 bases. The CDR3 protein is CASSQDVGQGTYEQYF. The CDR3 DNA follows: TGCGCCAGCAGCCAAGATGTCGGACAGGGGACCTACGAGCAGTACTTC.

The chain carries TRBV12-3 or TRBV12-4 and TRBJ1-2; no definite D call. Between the trimmed V and J ends, which lost 7 bases and 8 bases, there was a span of 14 bases. This CDR3 has 12 amino acids. The CDR3 region is CASIEGSGGYTF. CDR3 coding DNA: TGTGCCAGCATAGAAGGTTCGGGCGGCTACACCTTC.